This T cell receptor (beta chain) was recovered during a study of CD8+CD57+ T cells in acquired aplastic anemia. Study details: On average, sorted CD4+ and CD8+ cells gave around 3 ug of DNA. Healthy donors gave approximately 10 million reads on average for CD4+ cells.

A remark on this clonotype: Its specificity is unknown. The CDR3 does not end in the conserved phenylalanine or tryptophan, so this is likely a read error. It is unclear where the CDR3 begins or ends on the DNA, so no DNA is shown, and the CDR3 is as TCRdb lists it.

The CDR3 is made up of 13 amino acids, end residues included. Germline CDR1 and CDR2: SGDLS and YYNGEE. Profiling of TCR beta VDJ combinations and CDR3 sequences used genomic DNA as template. TCRdb independently ran MiXCR on the reads; one entry per CDR3 protein. Here the sample spans roughly 420,000 distinct CDR3 sequences, roughly 68% being singletons. Study-level results: Controls and patients did not differ significantly in CD8+ Simpson's diversity.

The chain uses TRBV9 and TRBJ2-7; the table gives TRBD1 as D, unverified against the DNA. The sequence came from a human donor in good health, serving as a control. The sequencing input was sorted CD4+, CD8+, or CD8+CD57+ T cells (not recorded which) from PBMCs. The CDR3 here is CASSLGGGGERYL.